The next 8 T cell receptor beta chains were all read from a single sample in a study of cytomegalovirus exposure and HLA in healthy donors. PCR amplification relied on 60 Vbeta primers (plus 13 Jbeta primers). Produced via immunoSEQ multiplex PCR; TCRdb's table is partial and in-frame only. The sample holds fewer than 70,000 clones. The source material was PBMCs. These receptors came from a young woman in good health and CMV-seronegative.

This chain connects TRBV4-1 to TRBJ2-5, with 13 bases lining up with TRBD2. The CDR3 loop spans 16 amino acids. Losses at the gene ends were 5 bases for V and 1 base for J; bases not matched to a gene: 4. Germline V CDR1 and CDR2: MGHRA, YSYEKL. The CDR3 protein is CASSSGLAGTQETQYF. The CDR3 nucleotides are TGCGCCAGCAGCTCGGGACTAGCGGGGACCCAAGAGACCCAGTACTTC.

The chain links TRBV5-1 to TRBJ1-2; 9 bases are shared with TRBD1. The germline V gene has CDR1 SGHRS and CDR2 YFSETQ. The CDR3 has 15 amino acids. Trimming at V came to 2 bases and at J to 6 bases, leaving 8 bases not matched to a gene. The CDR3 region has the DNA TGCGCCAGCAGCTTCAAATTAACAGGGGGCGATGGCTACACCTTC. Protein product: CASSFKLTGGDGYTF.

The chain joins TRBV30 to TRBJ1-1; D gene uncertain. V lost 0 bases to trimming and J lost 1 base, with 18 bases between them. Germline V gives CDR1 GTSNPN, CDR2 SVGIG (reference sequence). The CDR3 is 17 amino acids. The CDR3 region is CAWSVRRPRISNTEAFF. The DNA of the CDR3 is TGTGCCTGGAGTGTTCGGCGGCCCCGAATATCGAACACTGAAGCTTTCTTT. The complete variable domain, with remaining parts taken from reference TRBV30 and TRBJ1-1, reads SQTIHQWPATLVQPVGSPLSLECTVEGTSNPNLYWYRQAAGRGLQLLFYSVGIGQISSEVPQNLSASRPQDRQFILSSKKLLLSDSGFYLCAWSVRRPRISNTEAFFGQGTRLTVV.

V usage is TRBV27 and J usage is TRBJ1-5, with D tentatively TRBD1 (5 bases). CDR1 is MNHEY and CDR2 is SMNVEV in the germline V gene (reference sequence). Trimming stripped 2 bases from V and 5 bases from J, with 10 bases between. The CDR3 runs to 14 residues. The CDR3 sequence: CASSLAPGHQPQHF. The CDR3 bases are TGTGCCAGCAGTTTAGCGCCAGGGCATCAGCCCCAGCATTTT.

The rearrangement uses TRBV9 and TRBJ1-1; perhaps TRBD1 as D (5 bases). The germline V and J ends were trimmed by 0 bases and 11 bases, with 20 bases remaining between them. Germline V gene lookup returns CDR1 SGDLS and CDR2 YYNGEE. CDR3 size: 15 residues. CDR3 sequence reads: CASSVGGSGLSHAFF. The DNA of the CDR3 is TGTGCCAGCAGCGTAGGGGGTTCGGGACTAAGTCACGCTTTCTTT.

The V and J genes are TRBV7-8 and TRBJ2-7; the D is unclear. Germline V lookup: CDR1 SGHVS, CDR2 FQNEAQ. The CDR3 consists of 17 residues. V was cut by 6 bases and J by 4 bases, with 25 bases left in between. The DNA of the CDR3 is TGTGCCAGCAGTCACACCCCTCTTGATCTTGGCGGTTACGAGCAGTACTTC. It yields the protein CASSHTPLDLGGYEQYF.

The CDR3 sequence is CASSEPTGGTEAFF. In DNA, the CDR3 is TGTGCCAGCAGTGAGCCGACAGGGGGAACTGAAGCTTTCTTT. The chain recombines TRBV25-1 with TRBJ1-1; the match to TRBD1 covers 9 bases. CDR3 length equals 14 residues. Germline lookup yields CDR1 MGHDK and CDR2 SYGVNS. V was pared by 3 bases and J by 5 bases, with 4 bases of the junction left unmatched.

This chain joins TRBV25-1 and TRBJ2-5; 7 positions agree with TRBD2. The length of the CDR3 is 16 residues. Trimming took 5 bases from V and 0 from J; bases not matched to a gene: 9. Germline V CDR1 and CDR2: MGHDK, SYGVNS. The CDR3 coding sequence is TGTGCCAGCAGTCCCGGTCTAGCGGCGTACCAAGAGACCCAGTACTTC. Amino acids: CASSPGLAAYQETQYF.